This T cell receptor beta chain was captured in a study of blood T cell repertoires in COVID-19 (dated by TCRdb to about 2020). With respect to the entire study: Collaborator samples came from the United States, Italy and Spain and covered acute and convalescent phases of COVID-19. The prospective study material was composed of cDNA or gDNA derived from T cells, B-cell-depleted T cells, or PBMCs. Deeply sampled blood TCRbeta repertoires from subjects exposed to, actively infected with, or recovered from COVID-19 were included in the dataset. The repertoires were released in a freely available public database meant as a resource for research on the immune response to SARS-CoV-2. The samples were drawn from two sources: the first 160 participants of the ongoing ImmuneRACE study, and approximately 1,300 subjects contributed by 6 global collaborators. Nearly every sample came with metadata listing a de-identified subject ID, COVID-19 status, age in years and sex. Where HLA class I and class II types were available, the types were taken from metadata supplied by the sample provider, not from assay-based typing. The research as a whole found: The amount of clinical and demographic metadata varied by source and participant and was provided uncurated.

TCRbeta CDR3 regions were amplified from genomic DNA using the immunoSEQ Assay, a bias-controlled multiplex PCR. In the paper's pipeline: The number of nucleated cells in each sample was estimated by amplification of reference gene primers within the assay. To quantify the absolute abundance of each unique TCRbeta CDR3 rearrangement, sequence reads were collapsed and filtered. For each sample, productive Simpson clonality was calculated as the square root of Simpson's diversity index over productive rearrangements. The table was pulled from immuneACCESS by TCRdb, which kept in-frame rearrangements only. Such tables lose some clones; where checked, under half of the loss comes from unresolved V genes, and the rest has no known cause. For V, J and clone size, that table is used; D and trimming come from the DNA. In all, the sample holds about 360,000 clones, and 70% to 90% of those were seen once. Clones ranked in the top ten supply about 3% of the sample.

The germline V end is reduced by 5 bases and the J end by 4 bases; junction bases left unmatched: 5. The CDR3 covers 13 residues, taking in both the cysteine and the phenylalanine. CDR3 DNA is the only sequence kept; it has 39 bases, read in frame from the first base. CDR1 GTSNPN and CDR2 SVGIG were looked up in the germline V gene (reference sequence). Notes on this clone: Its recognized antigen is unknown. One base away there is no much larger clone; base qualities are not given.

Each collaborating institution followed its own protocols to collect whole blood in K2EDTA tubes. For TCRbeta analysis, collaborators shipped samples as frozen whole blood, isolated PBMCs, or DNA extracted from either of those sample types. Here the chain combines TRBV30 and TRBJ1-3, and 7 junctional nucleotides match TRBD1. Sequencing was performed on peripheral blood. This TCR came from a human donor in a cohort sampled during active COVID-19. DNA sequence: TGTGCCTGGGAACAGGGGATCGGAAACACCATATATTTT. It is translated as CAWEQGIGNTIYF.